Each of the 9 T cell receptor beta chains below was sequenced from the same sample in a study of blood T cells in healthy people across ages. Combining a sample-barcoded 5' primer with a J-beta primer mix, a second PCR ran for roughly 7 to 11 cycles. TCRdb reprocessed the 5' RACE reads with MiXCR, giving one entry per CDR3 protein. This sample has about 730,000 distinct CDR3 sequences, with about 40% found just once. The source material was blood. The source is a woman aged 60 to 75 in good health.

This clonotype was counted at least ten times. Here the CDR3 DNA reads TGCAGTGCTAGGAGTGTGGGACTAGCGGGAGCTGGGAATGAGCAGTTCTTC. Translated: CSARSVGLAGAGNEQFF. The V and J genes are TRBV20-1 and TRBJ2-1, with 14 bases lining up with TRBD2. Germline CDR1 reads DFQATT; CDR2 reads SNEGSKA (reference sequence). This CDR3 contains 17 residues. Trimming at V came to 3 bases and at J to 7 bases, leaving 11 bases not matched to a gene.

J is TRBJ2-2 and V is TRBV12-3 or TRBV12-4; possible D gene TRBD2, 5 bases. Trimming shortened V by 3 bases and J by 6 bases, and 8 bases separated the two germline ends. The CDR3 covers 13 residues. CDR3: CASSFGLPGELFF. CDR3 coding DNA: TGTGCCAGCAGTTTCGGACTCCCCGGGGAGCTGTTTTTT.

The chain employs TRBV9 and TRBJ2-5; the D gene could be TRBD1 or TRBD2 (6 bases each). Germline CDR1 SGDLS, CDR2 YYNGEE. With 3 bases removed from V and 11 bases from J, the gap between germline ends came to 23 bases. This CDR3 has 15 residues. The CDR3 DNA follows: TGTGCCAGCAGCGAGGGGGGAGCCCCTTGGGGGGAGCAGTACTTC. Encoded protein: CASSEGGAPWGEQYF.

The chain carries TRBV12-3 or TRBV12-4 and TRBJ2-3; D possibly uses TRBD1 or TRBD2 (7 bases each). The ends were cut back, 8 bases at V and 4 bases at J, with 13 bases in the middle. The CDR3 is made up of 13 amino acids. The CDR3 spells CASATGRADTQYF. CDR3 DNA: TGTGCCAGCGCGACAGGGAGGGCAGATACGCAGTATTTT.

As regards this clonotype: One junction end does not reproduce the germline sequence, and a read error may be involved. The chain employs TRBV29-1 and TRBJ2-1, with a possible D match to TRBD1 (5 bases). In germline, CDR1 is SQVTM, CDR2 ANQGSEA. The CDR3 consists of 12 residues. The CDR3 nucleotides are TGCAGCGTTGGTCAGGGTGGGAATGGGCAGTTCTTC. It yields the protein CSVGQGGNGQFF.

The sample holds a few counts of this clonotype. The chain is built from TRBV27 and TRBJ2-7; TRBD2 matches 10 bases. The tail of the sequence fits TRBJ2-5 better, so the J call may be wrong. This CDR3 contains 18 residues. Germline V gene sequence: CDR1 MNHEY, CDR2 SMNVEV (reference sequence). This chain's CDR3 is CASSLNRGSGGMRETQYF. CDR3 coding DNA: TGTGCCAGCAGCCTAAACCGGGGTAGCGGGGGGATGCGGGAGACCCAGTACTTC.

The chain recombines TRBV20-1 with TRBJ2-1; a possible D gene is TRBD1 (6 bases). This CDR3 region has 15 residues. V was shortened by 5 bases and J by 4 bases, with 18 bases between the two germline ends. Germline V gene sequence: CDR1 DFQATT, CDR2 SNEGSKA (reference sequence). CDR3 nucleotides: TGCAGTGCTCCCCAATATACAGGGCTATACAATGAGCAGTTCTTC. It codes for CSAPQYTGLYNEQFF.

The rearrangement links TRBV24-1 to TRBJ1-6; 9 bases line up with TRBD1. There are 13 residues in the CDR3. CDR1 is KGHDR and CDR2 is SFDVKD in the germline V gene. Trimming cost V 4 bases and J 13 bases; bases outside gene matches: 4. CDR3 DNA: TGTGCCACCAGTGAGGAACAGGGGGCTCCCCTCCACTTT. Amino acid sequence: CATSEEQGAPLHF.

The chain has TRBV7-9 and TRBJ2-3; tentatively, D is TRBD2 (5 bases). CDR1 SEHNR and CDR2 FQNEAQ come from the germline V gene (reference sequence). The ends were cut back, 1 base at V and 4 bases at J, with 9 bases in the middle. The CDR3 spans 14 residues. The CDR3 DNA follows: TGTGCCAGCAGCTTAGAAGGTAGCGCAGATACGCAGTATTTT. Translating it yields CASSLEGSADTQYF.